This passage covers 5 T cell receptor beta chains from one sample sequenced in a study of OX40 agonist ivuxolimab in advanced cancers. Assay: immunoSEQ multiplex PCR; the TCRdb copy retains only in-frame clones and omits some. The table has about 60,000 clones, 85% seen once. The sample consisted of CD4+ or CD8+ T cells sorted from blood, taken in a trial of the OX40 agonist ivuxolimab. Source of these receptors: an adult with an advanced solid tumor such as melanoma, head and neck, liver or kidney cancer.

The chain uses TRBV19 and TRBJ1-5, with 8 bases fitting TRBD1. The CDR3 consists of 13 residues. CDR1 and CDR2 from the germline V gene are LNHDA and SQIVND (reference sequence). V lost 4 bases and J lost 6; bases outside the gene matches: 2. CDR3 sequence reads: CASSKTGGQPQHF. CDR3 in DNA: TGTGCCAGTAGTAAAACAGGGGGTCAGCCCCAGCATTTT.

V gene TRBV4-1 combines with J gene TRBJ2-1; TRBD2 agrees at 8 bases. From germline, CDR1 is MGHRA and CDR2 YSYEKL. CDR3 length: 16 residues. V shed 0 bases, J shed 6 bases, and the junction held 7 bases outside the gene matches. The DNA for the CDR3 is TGCGCCAGCAGCCAAGATGCGGGGGGCATGGGCAATGAGCAGTTCTTC. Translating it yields CASSQDAGGMGNEQFF.

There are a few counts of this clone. The CDR3 sequence is CASNPGLAGARQYF. In DNA form, the CDR3 reads TGTGCCAGCAACCCGGGACTAGCGGGAGCTCGTCAGTACTTC. This rearrangement joins TRBV2 to TRBJ2-5; TRBD2 matches 14 bases. Looked up from germline, CDR1 is SNHLY and CDR2 is FYNNEI. Trimming cost V 7 bases and J 11 bases; bases outside gene matches: 9. The CDR3 consists of 14 residues.

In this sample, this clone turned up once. DNA for the CDR3: TGCGCCAGCAGCCAAGGGGGGGGATACAATGAGCAGTTCTTC. Translation: CASSQGGGYNEQFF. This chain links TRBV4-1 with TRBJ2-1; 7 positions match TRBD2. The ends lost 1 base at V and 4 bases at J; junction bases unmatched: 1. This CDR3 region has 14 residues. In germline, CDR1 is MGHRA, CDR2 YSYEKL.

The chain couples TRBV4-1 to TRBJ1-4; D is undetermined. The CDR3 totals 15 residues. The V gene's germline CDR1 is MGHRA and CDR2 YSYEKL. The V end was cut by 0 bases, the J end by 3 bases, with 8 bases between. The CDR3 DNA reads TGCGCCAGCAGCCAAGAAGCTGGTGCTAATGAAAAACTGTTTTTT. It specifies CASSQEAGANEKLFF.